The present TCR beta chain was sequenced within a study of CD8 T cells in Susac syndrome. CDR3 length: 12 residues. Deletions cut 0 bases from V and 5 bases from J, with 5 bases between. Germline CDR1 reads SGHRS; CDR2 reads YFSETQ. Roughly 0.45 to 1 ug RNA was reverse transcribed with random hexamers. Amplification of the TCR beta CDR3 was carried out by immunoSEQ multiplex PCR, which spanned a total of 54 Vbeta and 13 Jbeta segments. Each CDR3 protein is one row after TCRdb ran MiXCR on the immunoSEQ multiplex PCR reads. The data contain 140,000 or so distinct CDR3 sequences, approximately 93% of them seen just once; the ten biggest clones take up 0.075% to 0.1%. Blood CD8+ and CD4+ T cells underwent high-throughput TCR beta sequencing. The CD8+ and CD4+ T cells were isolated magnetically using a negative isolation approach, whereas the TEMRA cells were enriched by FACS. Worth noting for this clonotype: Its antigen is still unknown.

Study conclusions and caveats: The study's TCR sequencing and HLA analysis drew on a certain number of individuals. That number was acknowledged as relatively small.

The specimen was CD4+ T cells from PBMCs. V usage is TRBV5-1 and J usage is TRBJ1-2; D remains ambiguous. This receptor was obtained from a human donor in good health. In nucleotides, the CDR3 is TGCGCCAGCAGCTTGGATGGGTATGGCTACACCTTC. It is translated as CASSLDGYGYTF.